The present TCR beta chain was sequenced within a study of post-analysis software for immune sequencing data. The CDR3 extends over 11 amino acids. General study findings and limits: F measure clustering grouped samples strongly by preparation batch.

Comments on this clonotype: The target antigen is unknown. One end of the junction varies from germline; a read error may be responsible.

Every TCR beta cDNA library bore unique molecular identifiers. MiXCR, applied by TCRdb to the PCR reads, yields one record per CDR3 protein. The sample shows 150,000 to 200,000 distinct CDR3 sequences, roughly 34% of them seen only once. Sequencing was performed on blood, taken after autologous hematopoietic stem cell transplantation. The TCR was taken from a girl between 5 and 17 years old with multiple sclerosis. The chain links TRBV12-3 or TRBV12-4 to TRBJ1-1; maybe TRBD1 (6 bases). DNA of the CDR3: TGTGCCAACAACAGGGCGACTGGAGCTTTCTTT. This translates into CANNRATGAFF.